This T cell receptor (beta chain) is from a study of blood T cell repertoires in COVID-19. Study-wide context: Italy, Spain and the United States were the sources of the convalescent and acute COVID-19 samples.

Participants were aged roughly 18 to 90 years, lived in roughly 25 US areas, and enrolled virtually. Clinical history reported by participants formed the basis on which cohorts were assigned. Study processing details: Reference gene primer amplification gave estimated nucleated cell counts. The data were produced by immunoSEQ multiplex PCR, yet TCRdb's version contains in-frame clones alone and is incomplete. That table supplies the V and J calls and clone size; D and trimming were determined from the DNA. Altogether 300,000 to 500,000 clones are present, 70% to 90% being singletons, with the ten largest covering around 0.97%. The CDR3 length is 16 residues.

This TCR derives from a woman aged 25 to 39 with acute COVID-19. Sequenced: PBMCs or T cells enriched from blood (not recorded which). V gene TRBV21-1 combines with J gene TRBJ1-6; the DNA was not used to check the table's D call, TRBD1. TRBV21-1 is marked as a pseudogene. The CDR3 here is CASSDRQGAGESPLHF. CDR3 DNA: TGTGCCAGCAGCGACCGACAGGGGGCGGGAGAATCACCCCTCCACTTT.